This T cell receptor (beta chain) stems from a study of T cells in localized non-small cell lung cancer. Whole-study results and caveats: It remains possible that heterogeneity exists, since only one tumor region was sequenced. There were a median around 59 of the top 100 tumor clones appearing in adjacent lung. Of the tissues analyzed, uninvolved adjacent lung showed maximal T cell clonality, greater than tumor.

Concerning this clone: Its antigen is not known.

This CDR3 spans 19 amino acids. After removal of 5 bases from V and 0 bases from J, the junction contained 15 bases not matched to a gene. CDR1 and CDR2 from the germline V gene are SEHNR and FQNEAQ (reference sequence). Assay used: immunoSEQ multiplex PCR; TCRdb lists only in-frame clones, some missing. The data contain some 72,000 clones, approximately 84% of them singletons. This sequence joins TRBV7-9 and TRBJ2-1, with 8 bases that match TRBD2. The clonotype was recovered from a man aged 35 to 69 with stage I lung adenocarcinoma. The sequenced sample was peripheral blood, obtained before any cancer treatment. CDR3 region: CASSKSGSAPPHSYNEQFF. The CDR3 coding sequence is TGTGCCAGCAGCAAGAGCGGGAGTGCCCCCCCCCACTCCTACAATGAGCAGTTCTTC.